These T cell receptor beta chains were read from a single sample in a study of resident and recirculating memory T cells in vitiligo. Produced via immunoSEQ multiplex PCR; TCRdb's table is partial and in-frame only. The table records tens of thousands of clones, roughly 94% of them present only once. Sequenced input: blood. These receptors all stem from a male donor with vitiligo. Both conserved end residues are trimmed from each CDR3.

>TRBV28
ASTLRSGRVLTDTQY
>TRBV29-1
SVRELGLAGAYEQY
>TRBV11-3
ASSQGAGTYEQY
>TRBV7-3
ASSPRGTSNTEAF
>TRBV7-9
ASSLPAGGEKLF
>TRBV7-3
ASSPSGRGGELF
>TRBV30
AWSVAAGGNEQF
>TRBV13
ASSLESGEGYT
>TRBV19
ASSIGSTIQGYGYT
>TRBV5-1
ASSKLGHGAPYEQY
>TRBV28
ASGAPGQGVPGANVLT
>TRBV2
ATQGGTSYEQY
>TRBV7-8
ASSPDRGRVGTEAF
>TRBV6-5
ASSSGTAKNIQY
>TRBV5-1
ASSSPRDSGANVLT
>TRBV2
ASSPGTRIYEQY
>TRBV2
ASSEAGGATGELF
>TRBV27
ASGTPLLSSYNEQF
>TRBV11-2
ASSFFSTETYEQY
>TRBV6-4
ASSDTRQGNYGYT
>TRBV19
ASRTTGGSEKLF
>TRBV4-2
ASSQEASNTGELF
>TRBV28
ASSPIFPDRVGDTQY
>TRBV6-1
ASRTAGSYNEQF
>TRBV5-1
ASSSQASLGTDTQY
>TRBV19
GTGTSGRAEQY
>TRBV6-4
ASGGTSGTGELF
>TRBV28
ASTQGGGAHEQY
>TRBV6-5
ASSNRGSKNIQY
>TRBV7-9
ASSFHRGASGGYT
>TRBV27
ASSFHGISNQPQH
>TRBV27
ASSLGTAAYEQY
>TRBV18
ASSPQDGLNQPQH
>TRBV28
AIREVGKNIQY
>TRBV5-8
ASSLGAGNQPQH
>TRBV4-3
ASSQGPRTSASYNEQF